The text below deals with one TCR beta chain. What it binds is not known. The data stem from a study of T-cell reconstitution after alpha-beta-depleted transplantation in children. General study points: About two months after transplant, alpha-beta T cells reportedly came from several hundred expanded graft clones.

The CDR3 runs 15 residues. V lost 0 bases to trimming and J lost 5 bases; unmatched junction nucleotides: 4. The V gene's germline CDR1 is LGHNA and CDR2 YSLEER. Unique molecular identifiers were incorporated when the TCRbeta library was constructed. In TCRdb, the PCR reads were re-called with MiXCR into one record per CDR3 protein. There are 450,000 to 550,000 distinct CDR3 sequences in the sample; roughly 11% occur only once, and around 13% lies in the top ten. The chain combines TRBV4-3 with TRBJ2-7; 10 nucleotides line up with TRBD1. The starting material was PBMCs, mostly from graft donor cells, obtained 180 days after TCRalphabeta/CD19-depleted stem cell transplant. The TCR sequence derives from a female patient aged 2-15 years who had a stem cell transplant for aplastic anemia, so the T cells may come from the graft donor. CDR3 sequence: CASSQDRGQGHEQYF. CDR3 in DNA: TGCGCCAGCAGCCAAGATAGGGGACAGGGGCACGAGCAGTACTTC.